The 13 T cell receptor beta chains given below trace back to one sample, sequenced in a study of T cell responses to AZD1222 COVID-19 vaccine. Generated by immunoSEQ multiplex PCR, the TCRdb table keeps only in-frame clones and is missing some. This sample carries around 130,000 clones, 85% to 95% of them seen once, and the ten largest clones take approximately 6.3%. This specimen was peripheral blood, taken on day 0 of AZD1222 vaccination. The origin of the receptors is an adult in good health.

The J gene is TRBJ2-3, the V gene TRBV27; the D is unclear. CDR3 length: 14 amino acids. V was cut by 5 bases and J by 2 bases, with 11 bases left in between. Germline V gives CDR1 MNHEY, CDR2 SMNVEV (reference sequence). CDR3 loop: CASSLTSPTDTQYF. CDR3 DNA sequence: TGTGCCAGCAGTCTCACGAGCCCCACAGATACGCAGTATTTT.

This clone was seen just once. The chain employs TRBV5-1 and TRBJ2-5, with D tentatively TRBD1 or TRBD2 (5 bases each). The CDR3 length is 15 residues. V lost 4 bases and J lost 5, with 18 bases in between. Germline lookup yields CDR1 SGHRS and CDR2 YFSETQ. CDR3 sequence reads: CASSLGTSGTETQYF. For the CDR3, the DNA is TGCGCCAGCAGCCTCGGGACCAGTGGCACGGAGACCCAGTACTTC.

The chain combines TRBV30 with TRBJ2-1; 7 bases are shared with TRBD2. From germline, CDR1 is GTSNPN and CDR2 SVGIG (reference sequence). The length of the CDR3 is 11 residues. V trimming: 4 bases; J trimming: 6 bases; junction bases outside the gene matches: 0. The DNA for the CDR3 is TGTGCCTGGACGGGAGGCAATGAGCAGTTCTTC. Translating gives CAWTGGNEQFF. Full variable domain (rest looked up from reference TRBV30 and TRBJ2-1): SQTIHQWPATLVQPVGSPLSLECTVEGTSNPNLYWYRQAAGRGLQLLFYSVGIGQISSEVPQNLSASRPQDRQFILSSKKLLLSDSGFYLCAWTGGNEQFFGPGTRLTVL.

The genes are TRBV11-2 and TRBJ2-5; no clear D. Per the germline V gene, CDR1 is SGHAT and CDR2 is FQNNGV. With 0 bases removed from V and 7 bases from J, the gap between germline ends came to 9 bases. The CDR3 totals 13 residues. The CDR3 region has the DNA TGTGCCAGCAGCTTAGAACCCCTGGGGACCCAGTACTTC. Translation: CASSLEPLGTQYF.

J is TRBJ1-1 and V is TRBV2; tentatively, D is TRBD1 (6 bases). Per the germline V gene, CDR1 is SNHLY and CDR2 is FYNNEI. Trimming cost V 4 bases and J 11 bases, with 17 bases left between them. CDR3 size: 13 residues. CDR3 bases: TGTGCCAGCAGTGCGGGGGCTGGGATACAGGCTTTCTTT. It specifies CASSAGAGIQAFF.

This chain uses TRBV27 with TRBJ2-7; 15 nucleotides align to TRBD2. Germline CDR1 MNHEY, CDR2 SMNVEV (reference sequence). The junction had 3 bases not matched to a gene; V was cut back by 5 bases and J by 7 bases. The CDR3 is made up of 14 amino acids. The CDR3: CASSLGLAGGEQYF. CDR3 sequence (DNA): TGTGCCAGCAGTCTCGGACTAGCGGGGGGGGAGCAGTACTTC.

A word on this clone: One end of the junction fails to match germline, which may point to a read error. J is TRBJ1-2 and V is TRBV12-5; 9 bases match TRBD1. In germline, CDR1 is LGHNT, CDR2 FRNRAP. The CDR3 is made up of 13 amino acids. CDR3 nucleotide sequence: TGTGCTAGTGGCTTGGACAGGGGCTATGGCTACACCTTC. This translates into CASGLDRGYGYTF. Supplemented by reference TRBV12-5 and TRBJ1-2, the full variable domain reads DARVTQTPRHKVTEMGQEVTMRCQPILGHNTVFWYRQTMMQGLELLAYFRNRAPLDDSGMPKDRFSAEMPDATLATLKIQPSEPRDSAVYFCASGLDRGYGYTFGSGTRLTVV.

CDR3 nucleotides: TGCAGCGTTTACGGGACAGGGGACTATGGCTACACCTTC. Residues: CSVYGTGDYGYTF. The chain joins TRBV29-1 to TRBJ1-2; TRBD1 aligns across 10 bases. Germline lookup yields CDR1 SQVTM and CDR2 ANQGSEA. CDR3 length: 13 residues. The V segment lost 5 bases and the J segment 3 bases; nucleotides outside the gene matches: 3.

The chain joins TRBV6-5 to TRBJ2-5; no definite D call. The V gene lost 10 bases and the J gene lost 1 base, with 13 bases spanning the gap. CDR1 and CDR2 from the germline V gene are MNHEY and SVGAGI. This CDR3 spans 13 amino acids. The CDR3 nucleotides are TGTGCCAACGCCAAGGGCAGCCAAGAGACCCAGTACTTC. Amino acid sequence: CANAKGSQETQYF.

The V gene is TRBV19, the J gene TRBJ2-1; TRBD1 matches at 9 bases. The CDR3 runs 15 residues. Germline CDR1 reads LNHDA; CDR2 reads SQIVND (reference sequence). Trimming took 9 bases from V and 5 from J; bases not matched to a gene: 11. CDR3 in DNA: TGTGCCAGCCGTACCGGGACAGGGATACACAATGAGCAGTTCTTC. This codes for CASRTGTGIHNEQFF.

The chain joins TRBV6-5 to TRBJ2-7, with 8 positions matching TRBD1. The V segment lost 8 bases and the J segment 3 bases; nucleotides outside the gene matches: 12. The CDR3 is 15 amino acids. CDR1 and CDR2 from the germline V gene are MNHEY and SVGAGI. The DNA of the CDR3 is TGTGCCAGCCGAATAACTCAGGGGGCTAGCTACGAGCAGTACTTC. This gives the protein CASRITQGASYEQYF.

This clone has only one observation. The chain couples TRBV21-1 to TRBJ1-1; the D call TRBD1 from the table was never checked on the DNA. TRBV21-1 represents a pseudogene. The CDR3 spans 17 residues. CDR3 protein: CASRETRDRPPNTEAFF. In nucleotides, the CDR3 is TGTGCCAGCAGGGAAACCCGGGACAGGCCTCCGAACACTGAAGCTTTCTTT.

The chain links TRBV5-1 to TRBJ2-4, with D possibly TRBD1 on 6 matching bases. V was trimmed by 4 bases and J by 0 bases, leaving 11 bases between them. Germline V gives CDR1 SGHRS, CDR2 YFSETQ. The CDR3 has 15 residues. CDR3 nucleotides: TGCGCCAGCAGCCTGTTAGGGGGAGCCAAAAACATTCAGTACTTC. It codes for CASSLLGGAKNIQYF.